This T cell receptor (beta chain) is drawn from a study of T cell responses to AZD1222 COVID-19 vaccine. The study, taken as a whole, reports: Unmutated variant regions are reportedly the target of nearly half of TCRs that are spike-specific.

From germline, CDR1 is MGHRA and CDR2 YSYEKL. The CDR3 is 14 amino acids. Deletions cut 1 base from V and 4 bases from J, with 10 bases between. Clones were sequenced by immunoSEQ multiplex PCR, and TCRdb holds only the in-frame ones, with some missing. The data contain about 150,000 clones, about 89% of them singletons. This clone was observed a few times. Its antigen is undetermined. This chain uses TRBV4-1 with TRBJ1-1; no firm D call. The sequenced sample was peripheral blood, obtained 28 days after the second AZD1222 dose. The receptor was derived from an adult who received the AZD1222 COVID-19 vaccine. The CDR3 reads CASSQGGVSTEAFF. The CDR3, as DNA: TGCGCCAGCAGCCAAGGAGGTGTGAGCACTGAAGCTTTCTTT.